A single count supports the clone carrying this TCR beta chain. The data belong to a study of shared clonotypes between healthy human individuals. A deep-level run was used for the assay. Several immunoSEQ plates held equal portions of the genomic DNA taken from each subset. Produced via immunoSEQ multiplex PCR; TCRdb's table is partial and in-frame only. In the table there are some 300,000 clones, roughly 80% of which are singletons. The ends were cut back, 2 bases at V and 9 bases at J, with 13 bases in the middle. Germline V gene data show CDR1 as SGHDN and CDR2 as FVKESK. This CDR3 region has 13 residues. Study donors comprised healthy, HIV-negative adults devoid of recent acute infection or vaccination.

The sequence was collected from a young man in good health. Sequencing input: memory CD4+ T cells sorted from blood. Subset of the sample: CD45RA-negative fraction. The chain recombines TRBV14 with TRBJ2-5; the D gene could be TRBD1 or TRBD2 (7 bases each). The CDR3 reads CASSQSAGGAQYF. CDR3 in DNA: TGTGCCAGCAGCCAATCAGCAGGGGGGGCCCAGTACTTC.